This TCR beta chain was captured by sequencing in a study of blood T cell repertoires in COVID-19. Whole-study context: From the United States, Italy and Spain came samples of acute and convalescent COVID-19. From T cells, B-cell-depleted T cells, or PBMCs came the material, which was cDNA or gDNA.

Germline CDR1 SQVTM, CDR2 ANQGSEA. V lost 7 bases, J lost 2 bases, and 15 bases stayed unmatched. CDR3 size: 16 residues. In the original analysis: Nucleated cell number was recorded as an estimate derived from reference gene primer amplification. Method: immunoSEQ multiplex PCR; TCRdb's copy keeps in-frame clones and lacks some. The V and J calls and clone size come from that table; D and trimming were worked out from the DNA. The sample includes approximately 97,000 clones, roughly 86% of them seen just once. The genes are TRBV29-1 and TRBJ2-7; 9 bases map to TRBD1. The receptor was isolated from a man in his forties or fifties with active or convalescent COVID-19. Sequencing used peripheral blood. In DNA, the CDR3 is TGCAGCGCCAAGATCCCCGGGACAGGGTCTACCTACGAGCAGTACTTC. Its translation is CSAKIPGTGSTYEQYF.